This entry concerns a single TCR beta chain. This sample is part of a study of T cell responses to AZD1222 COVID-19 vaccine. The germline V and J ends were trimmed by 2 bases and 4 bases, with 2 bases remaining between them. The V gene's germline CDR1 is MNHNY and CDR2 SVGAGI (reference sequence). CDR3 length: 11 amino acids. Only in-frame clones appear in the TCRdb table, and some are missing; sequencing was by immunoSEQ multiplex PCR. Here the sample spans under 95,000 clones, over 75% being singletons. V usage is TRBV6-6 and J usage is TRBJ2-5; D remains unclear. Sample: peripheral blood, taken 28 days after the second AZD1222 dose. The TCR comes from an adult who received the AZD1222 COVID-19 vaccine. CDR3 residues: CASSYLETQYF. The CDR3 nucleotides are TGTGCCAGCAGTTACCTAGAGACCCAGTACTTC.